Following are 22 T cell receptor beta chains from one sample sequenced in a study of CD4 T cells in relation to SARS-CoV-2 and coronaviruses (dated by TCRdb to about 2021). CD4+ T cells from unexposed donors were collected before the COVID-19 pandemic (2011-2018). The EasySep CD4+ T cell isolation kit was used to isolate CD4+ T cells once the cultures had run for under twelve days. Library construction relied on the immunoSEQ multiplex PCR assay. The source is immuneACCESS, and TCRdb retained only in-frame sequences with V and J called. Part of the clones is not carried over; for the studies checked, unresolved V genes explain less than half of this, and the remainder is unexplained. Recorded for this sample are around 26,000 clones; 70% to 80% of them occurred a single time. The ten largest clonotypes hold 20% to 25% of the sample. For these receptors, no antigen is known. The material sequenced was CD4+ T cells from PBMCs, cultured in vitro. The receptors shown here come from a human donor in good health.

J is TRBJ2-3 and V is TRBV7-9; D ambiguous. CDR1 is SEHNR and CDR2 is FQNEAQ in the germline V gene (reference sequence). The CDR3 runs 14 residues. V was trimmed by 1 base and J by 4 bases, leaving 9 bases between them. In nucleotides, the CDR3 is TGTGCCAGCAGCTTAGAGTCCCGGGCAGATACGCAGTATTTT. Translation gives CASSLESRADTQYF.

The chain employs TRBV4-1 and TRBJ2-2; possibly TRBD2 for D (7 bases). The germline CDR1 and CDR2 sequences are MGHRA and YSYEKL. This CDR3 has 16 residues. V lost 0 bases to trimming and J lost 5 bases, with 13 bases between them. The chain's CDR3 is CASSQERRGGTGELFF. Here the CDR3 DNA reads TGCGCCAGCAGCCAAGAGAGGAGGGGGGGGACCGGGGAGCTGTTTTTT.

The chain uses TRBV4-1 and TRBJ2-7; D remains ambiguous. Deletions cut 2 bases from V and 1 base from J, with 9 bases between. Germline values: CDR1 MGHRA, CDR2 YSYEKL. This CDR3 region has 14 residues. The CDR3 loop is CASSQPVKSYEQYF. CDR3 sequence (DNA): TGCGCCAGCAGCCAACCAGTAAAGTCCTACGAGCAGTACTTC.

The genes are TRBV2 and TRBJ1-3; TRBD1 matches 8 bases. The length of the CDR3 is 14 residues. Germline assignment: CDR1 SNHLY and CDR2 FYNNEI. J was trimmed by 2 bases and V by 7 bases; bases with no gene match: 4. The CDR3, as DNA: TGTGCCAGCAATCAACAGGGGGCTGGAAACACCATATATTTT. This encodes CASNQQGAGNTIYF.

This chain joins TRBV29-1 and TRBJ1-2; D is uncertain. This CDR3 comprises 15 residues. CDR1 is SQVTM and CDR2 is ANQGSEA in the germline V gene. V was shortened by 3 bases and J by 2 bases, with 16 bases between the two germline ends. The CDR3 is CSVEPLGQLNYGYTF. The CDR3 DNA reads TGCAGCGTTGAGCCCCTTGGGCAGCTGAACTATGGCTACACCTTC.

This chain joins TRBV6-5 and TRBJ1-1; D gene uncertain. CDR1 is MNHEY, CDR2 SVGAGI, per germline. V dropped 10 bases and J dropped 4 bases, with 16 bases sitting between them. The CDR3 is 13 amino acids. The CDR3 reads CATTVEGGTEAFF. In nucleotides, the CDR3 is TGTGCCACTACCGTGGAGGGCGGCACTGAAGCTTTCTTT.

A few counts support this clone. The J gene is TRBJ1-5, the V gene TRBV6-1; D is unclear. CDR1 is MNHNS and CDR2 is SASEGT in the germline V gene. V lost 0 bases, J lost 5 bases, and 11 bases lay in between. The CDR3 length is 15 residues. CDR3 coding DNA: TGTGCCAGCAGTGAAGCGCTCGCAGGCCATCAGCCCCAGCATTTT. Its protein product is CASSEALAGHQPQHF.

In this sample, this clone turned up once. The genes are TRBV4-3 and TRBJ1-1; unclear D gene. CDR1 is LGHNA, CDR2 YSLEER, per germline. The CDR3 spans 16 residues. Trimming stripped 1 base from V and 0 bases from J, with 12 bases between. In DNA form, the CDR3 reads TGCGCCAGCAGCCAAGTCGGGTTTCCAATGAACACTGAAGCTTTCTTT. It codes for CASSQVGFPMNTEAFF.

The rearrangement joins TRBV5-5 to TRBJ1-4; possibly TRBD1 for D (6 bases). With 4 bases removed from V and 7 bases from J, the gap between germline ends came to 14 bases. The CDR3 sequence is 14 residues long. Germline V lookup: CDR1 SGHKS, CDR2 YYEKEE (reference sequence). Written as DNA, the CDR3 is TGTGCCAGCAGCCTACTGGGGGCCGGTGAAAAACTGTTTTTT. Protein sequence: CASSLLGAGEKLFF.

CDR3 loop: CASSLQGGSLTYEQYF. CDR3 nucleotides: TGTGCCAGCAGCTTACAAGGCGGGAGCCTTACCTACGAGCAGTACTTC. The chain carries TRBV7-2 and TRBJ2-7; TRBD2 matches at 7 bases. The CDR3 has 16 residues. Germline CDR1 SGHTA, CDR2 FQGNSA. Trimming at V came to 2 bases and at J to 2 bases, leaving 9 bases not matched to a gene.

This chain links TRBV6-2 or TRBV6-3 with TRBJ2-1; D assignment may be TRBD1 or TRBD2 (5 bases each). The CDR3 totals 13 residues. The V end was cut by 5 bases, the J end by 6 bases, with 11 bases between. Germline V CDR1 and CDR2: MNHEY, SVGEGT. CDR3 nucleotides: TGTGCCAGCAGTCAGCTGAGGGGCAATGAGCAGTTCTTC. Its protein is CASSQLRGNEQFF.

In regard to this clone: The same CDR3 can be traced to other DNA sequences in this sample. The chain carries TRBV29-1 and TRBJ1-1; 7 bases are a match to TRBD1. V was clipped by 5 bases and J by 1 base; unmatched bases: 4. The CDR3 length is 13 residues. Germline lookup yields CDR1 SQVTM and CDR2 ANQGSEA. This chain's CDR3 is CSVRTGGNTEAFF. In nucleotides, the CDR3 is TGCAGCGTTCGGACAGGTGGGAACACTGAAGCTTTCTTT.

The V call is TRBV3-1 (or the pseudogene TRBV3-2), the J call TRBJ1-6, with TRBD1 identical over 7 bases. V trimming: 3 bases; J trimming: 9 bases; junction bases outside the gene matches: 5. The germline gives CDR1 LGHDT, CDR2 YNNKEL (reference sequence). There are 14 residues in the CDR3. The DNA of the CDR3 is TGTGCCAGCAGCCATGGACAGGAGGCTTCACCCCTCCACTTT. It translates to CASSHGQEASPLHF.

V gene TRBV9 combines with J gene TRBJ2-2; possibly TRBD1 for D (6 bases). Germline V lookup: CDR1 SGDLS, CDR2 YYNGEE. Trimming pared 3 bases from V and 2 bases from J, leaving 8 bases between. The CDR3 sequence is 14 residues long. The CDR3 region is CASSGGHNTGELFF. CDR3 nucleotides: TGTGCCAGCAGCGGGGGACACAACACCGGGGAGCTGTTTTTT. Looking up the rest from reference TRBV9 and TRBJ2-2 gives the full variable domain: DSGVTQTPKHLITATGQRVTLRCSPRSGDLSVYWYQQSLDQGLQFLIQYYNGEERAKGNILERFSAQQFPDLHSELNLSSLELGDSALYFCASSGGHNTGELFFGEGSRLTVL.

This rearrangement joins TRBV29-1 to TRBJ1-2; a possible D gene is TRBD1 (6 bases). The germline gives CDR1 SQVTM, CDR2 ANQGSEA. The V gene lost 7 bases and the J gene lost 1 base, with 10 bases spanning the gap. The CDR3 is 12 residues long. The CDR3 loop is CSALDSNYGYTF. In DNA form, the CDR3 reads TGCAGCGCCCTGGACAGTAACTATGGCTACACCTTC.

The CDR3 sequence: CASSFGTQGDYGYTF. In nucleotides, the CDR3 is TGTGCCAGCAGCTTCGGTACACAGGGCGACTATGGCTACACCTTC. V usage is TRBV7-8 and J usage is TRBJ1-2; D is possibly TRBD1 (6 bases). Germline loops: CDR1 SGHVS, CDR2 FQNEAQ. V was shortened by 3 bases and J by 3 bases, with 14 bases between the two germline ends. The CDR3 is made up of 15 amino acids.

This CDR3 is CATSSGQSTDTQYF. CDR3 in DNA: TGTGCCACCTCCTCCGGGCAGAGCACAGATACGCAGTATTTT. The chain employs TRBV7-2 and TRBJ2-3; D is unresolved. The CDR3 has 14 amino acids. Deletions cut 10 bases from V and 0 bases from J, with 14 bases between. The germline V gene encodes CDR1 SGHTA and CDR2 FQGNSA. The whole variable domain, filled in from reference TRBV7-2 and TRBJ2-3, reads GAGVSQSPSNKVTEKGKDVELRCDPISGHTALYWYRQSLGQGLEFLIYFQGNSAPDKSGLPSDRFSAERTGGSVSTLTIQRTQQEDSAVYLCATSSGQSTDTQYFGPGTRLTVL.

The V call is TRBV6-2 or TRBV6-3, the J call TRBJ1-5; unclear D gene. Per germline, CDR1 MNHEY and CDR2 SVGEGT. The CDR3 consists of 14 residues. V was cut by 0 bases and J by 5 bases, with 8 bases left in between. CDR3 in amino acids: CASSYSGKHQPQHF. CDR3 DNA sequence: TGTGCCAGCAGTTACTCCGGGAAGCATCAGCCCCAGCATTTT.

The genes are TRBV7-2 and TRBJ1-2; D is ambiguous. Looked up from germline, CDR1 is SGHTA and CDR2 is FQGNSA. CDR3 size: 15 residues. V gave up 1 base and J gave up 4 bases, with 13 bases separating them. The CDR3: CASSLESGSGYGYTF. In DNA form, the CDR3 reads TGTGCCAGCAGCTTAGAGTCCGGGTCGGGCTATGGCTACACCTTC.

The V call is TRBV6-5, the J call TRBJ2-5; TRBD1 might be the D (6 bases). CDR3 length: 15 residues. Germline V gene data show CDR1 as MNHEY and CDR2 as SVGAGI. The ends were cut back, 7 bases at V and 3 bases at J, with 18 bases in the middle. CDR3 region: CASTFRFRTEETQYF. CDR3 coding DNA: TGTGCCAGCACTTTTCGATTCAGGACAGAAGAGACCCAGTACTTC.

V usage is TRBV7-8 and J usage is TRBJ1-5; maybe TRBD1 (5 bases). V was trimmed by 0 bases and J by 3 bases, leaving 15 bases between them. In germline, CDR1 is SGHVS, CDR2 FQNEAQ. The CDR3 totals 17 residues. DNA of the CDR3: TGTGCCAGCAGCTTAGCGCGTCGCCTGGGGGTCAATCAGCCCCAGCATTTT. It yields the protein CASSLARRLGVNQPQHF.

The chain carries TRBV7-2 and TRBJ1-5; tentatively, D is TRBD1 (5 bases). The V and J ends lost 5 bases and 7 bases respectively, with 18 bases between them. Germline CDR1 and CDR2: SGHTA and FQGNSA. The length of the CDR3 is 15 residues. The CDR3 DNA follows: TGTGCCAGCAGCCCGCAAGGGGAGAATAACCAGCCCCAGCATTTT. This translates into CASSPQGENNQPQHF. The full variable domain, rest sourced from reference TRBV7-2 and TRBJ1-5, is GAGVSQSPSNKVTEKGKDVELRCDPISGHTALYWYRQSLGQGLEFLIYFQGNSAPDKSGLPSDRFSAERTGGSVSTLTIQRTQQEDSAVYLCASSPQGENNQPQHFGDGTRLSIL.